Shown below are 5 T cell receptor beta chains from a single sample sequenced in a study of OX40 agonist ivuxolimab in advanced cancers. Repertoires were generated with immunoSEQ multiplex PCR, while TCRdb's copy carries only in-frame clones and drops some. The table lists about 80,000 clones, approximately 90% of them singletons. Sequences were derived from CD4+ or CD8+ T cells sorted from blood, sampled in a trial of the OX40 agonist ivuxolimab. The receptors here all came from an adult with an advanced solid tumor such as melanoma, head and neck, liver or kidney cancer.

This clone was seen repeatedly, ten times or more. The chain combines TRBV6-4 with TRBJ1-6; TRBD1 is a possible D gene (6 bases). Germline-derived CDR1 and CDR2 are MRHNA and SNTAGT. V was pared by 2 bases and J by 9 bases, with 14 bases between. The CDR3 is 15 residues long. CDR3 sequence reads: CASSDGRGGGSPLHF. CDR3 bases: TGTGCCAGCAGTGACGGGCGCGGGGGCGGTTCACCCCTCCACTTT.

This chain uses TRBV27 with TRBJ2-1, with 12 bases fitting TRBD2. V shed 3 bases and J 8 bases; nucleotides not matched to a gene: 8. The CDR3 has 16 amino acids. From germline, CDR1 is MNHEY and CDR2 SMNVEV (reference sequence). The CDR3 DNA is TGTGCCAGCAGTTTTCTAGCGGGGGGGCGTTCTTATGAGCAGTTCTTC. Amino acid sequence: CASSFLAGGRSYEQFF.

The chain couples TRBV7-6 to TRBJ2-1, with D possibly matching TRBD1 (5 bases). The CDR3 is made up of 16 amino acids. V was trimmed by 5 bases and J by 2 bases, leaving 16 bases between them. Germline-derived CDR1 and CDR2 are SGHVS and FNYEAQ. The CDR3 spells CASSPDLGEAYNEQFF. The CDR3 bases are TGTGCCAGCAGCCCTGATCTAGGGGAAGCCTACAATGAGCAGTTCTTC.

This chain links TRBV19 with TRBJ2-3; D is unclear. Looked up from germline, CDR1 is LNHDA and CDR2 is SQIVND (reference sequence). This CDR3 is built from 12 residues. V was cut by 5 bases and J by 6 bases, with 9 bases left in between. CDR3: CASSLPPDTQYF. CDR3 DNA sequence: TGTGCCAGTAGTCTCCCGCCGGATACGCAGTATTTT. The whole variable domain, filled in from reference TRBV19 and TRBJ2-3, reads DGGITQSPKYLFRKEGQNVTLSCEQNLNHDAMYWYRQDPGQGLRLIYYSQIVNDFQKGDIAEGYSVSREKKESFPLTVTSAQKNPTAFYLCASSLPPDTQYFGPGTRLTVL.

The rearrangement links TRBV19 to TRBJ1-2; D gene ambiguous. This CDR3 spans 14 amino acids. V was clipped by 1 base and J by 3 bases, with 9 bases between them. Germline V gene lookup returns CDR1 LNHDA and CDR2 SQIVND (reference sequence). CDR3 in DNA: TGTGCCAGTAGTATAGTTCCAGGAGACTATGGCTACACCTTC. Translation: CASSIVPGDYGYTF.